Following are 15 T cell receptor beta chains from one sample sequenced in a study of blood T cell repertoires in COVID-19. TCRdb's copy holds only in-frame clones and misses some; the assay was immunoSEQ multiplex PCR. The repertoire holds roughly 24,000 clones, with nearly 90% as singletons. Sequenced material: peripheral blood. These receptors were obtained from a woman in her sixties with active COVID-19.

This chain uses TRBV18 with TRBJ2-7; the match to TRBD1 covers 9 bases. CDR1 is KGHSH and CDR2 is LQKENI in the germline V gene. The CDR3 covers 16 residues. The junction had 15 bases not matched to a gene; V was cut back by 3 bases and J by 9 bases. DNA for the CDR3: TGTGCCAGCTCACCTCTGGGACAGGGCCTCGGGTCTGGGCAGTACTTC. Residues: CASSPLGQGLGSGQYF.

The genes are TRBV4-1 and TRBJ2-1; D may be TRBD2 (5 bases). This CDR3 is built from 12 residues. CDR1 and CDR2 (germline): MGHRA, YSYEKL. V lost 2 bases to trimming and J lost 8 bases, with 7 bases between them. The CDR3 sequence: CASSQTGYEQFF. DNA of the CDR3: TGCGCCAGCAGCCAAACGGGATATGAGCAGTTCTTC.

The chain carries TRBV12-3 or TRBV12-4 and TRBJ2-4; 7 nucleotides agree with TRBD1. This CDR3 contains 13 residues. Unmatched junction bases numbered 7, after V lost 6 bases and J lost 8 bases. The CDR3: CASSPDRVDIQYF. The DNA for the CDR3 is TGTGCCAGCAGCCCCGACAGGGTAGACATTCAGTACTTC.

The chain carries TRBV30 and TRBJ2-6; D gene unclear. Trimming cost V 0 bases and J 2 bases, with 11 bases left between them. The germline gives CDR1 GTSNPN, CDR2 SVGIG (reference sequence). The CDR3 has 16 residues. CDR3 residues: CAWSVPQSPGANVLTF. The CDR3, as DNA: TGTGCCTGGAGTGTACCTCAGTCCCCTGGGGCCAACGTCCTGACTTTC.

A single count supports this clone. This rearrangement joins TRBV11-2 to TRBJ2-5; TRBD1 is a possible D gene (5 bases). The CDR3 runs to 14 residues. Trimming pared 3 bases from V and 5 bases from J, leaving 13 bases between. CDR1 is SGHAT and CDR2 is FQNNGV in the germline V gene. This chain's CDR3 is CASSLADSWETQYF. The CDR3 DNA reads TGTGCCAGCAGCTTGGCCGACAGTTGGGAGACCCAGTACTTC.

This sequence joins TRBV29-1 and TRBJ2-1; 7 positions match TRBD2. The CDR3 is 15 amino acids. Germline V gives CDR1 SQVTM, CDR2 ANQGSEA. V was pared by 4 bases and J by 3 bases, with 9 bases of the junction left unmatched. This CDR3 reads CSVVASGMFYNEQFF. The CDR3 DNA sequence: TGCAGCGTTGTGGCTAGCGGCATGTTCTACAATGAGCAGTTCTTC.

V usage is TRBV5-1 and J usage is TRBJ2-1, with unresolved D. The V gene's germline CDR1 is SGHRS and CDR2 YFSETQ. CDR3 length: 12 amino acids. V was trimmed by 4 bases and J by 5 bases, leaving 7 bases between them. The chain's CDR3 is CASSADNNEQFF. The CDR3, as DNA: TGCGCCAGCAGCGCCGACAACAATGAGCAGTTCTTC.

The J gene is TRBJ2-2, the V gene TRBV5-1, with D perhaps TRBD1 (6 bases). Germline loops: CDR1 SGHRS, CDR2 YFSETQ. The CDR3 consists of 15 residues. The V and J ends lost 4 bases and 0 bases respectively, with 10 bases between them. The chain's CDR3 is CASSRTASNTGELFF. The CDR3, as DNA: TGCGCCAGCAGCCGGACAGCCTCGAACACCGGGGAGCTGTTTTTT.

The rearrangement joins TRBV30 to TRBJ2-3; 8 bases are shared with TRBD2. This CDR3 has 14 residues. Germline V gives CDR1 GTSNPN, CDR2 SVGIG (reference sequence). V lost 5 bases, J lost 7 bases, and 11 bases stayed unmatched. The CDR3 loop is CAWLNGRARNTQYF. The DNA of the CDR3 is TGTGCCTGGCTGAACGGGAGGGCTAGGAATACGCAGTATTTT. Full variable domain (outside the CDR3, taken from reference TRBV30 and TRBJ2-3): SQTIHQWPATLVQPVGSPLSLECTVEGTSNPNLYWYRQAAGRGLQLLFYSVGIGQISSEVPQNLSASRPQDRQFILSSKKLLLSDSGFYLCAWLNGRARNTQYFGPGTRLTVL.

This chain links TRBV30 with TRBJ2-1, with D perhaps TRBD1 (6 bases). V was clipped by 4 bases and J by 7 bases, with 17 bases between them. Germline assignment: CDR1 GTSNPN and CDR2 SVGIG (reference sequence). The CDR3 length is 14 residues. CDR3 in amino acids: CAWKSGANWNEQFF. The DNA of the CDR3 is TGTGCCTGGAAGTCAGGGGCTAACTGGAATGAGCAGTTCTTC.

This clone has a single count. The chain has TRBV5-1 and TRBJ2-7, with 11 bases matching TRBD1. The CDR3 spans 14 residues. V was clipped by 7 bases and J by 5 bases; unmatched bases: 8. The germline V gene has CDR1 SGHRS and CDR2 YFSETQ. The CDR3 here is CASADPGQGDEQYF. The CDR3 DNA reads as TGCGCCAGCGCAGATCCGGGACAGGGGGACGAGCAGTACTTC.

This chain links TRBV7-9 with TRBJ2-4; TRBD1 is a possible D gene (6 bases). Germline V gene lookup returns CDR1 SEHNR and CDR2 FQNEAQ (reference sequence). The CDR3 extends over 16 amino acids. V lost 3 bases to trimming and J lost 2 bases, with 14 bases between them. CDR3 protein: CASSLSLTGTKNIQYF. CDR3 nucleotide sequence: TGTGCCAGCAGCTTGAGTTTGACAGGTACCAAAAACATTCAGTACTTC. The full variable domain, with the rest looked up from reference TRBV7-9 and TRBJ2-4, is DTGVSQNPRHKITKRGQNVTFRCDPISEHNRLYWYRQTLGQGPEFLTYFQNEAQLEKSRLLSDRFSAERPKGSFSTLEIQRTEQGDSAMYLCASSLSLTGTKNIQYFGAGTRLSVL.

This clone came up once. The CDR3 region has the DNA TGTGCCAGCAGTGCGGGACTAGCATTTGGCACCGGGGAGCTGTTTTTT. This translates into CASSAGLAFGTGELFF. This chain uses TRBV6-1 with TRBJ2-2; TRBD2 matches 9 bases. The CDR3 is 16 amino acids. From germline, CDR1 is MNHNS and CDR2 SASEGT. The ends lost 4 bases at V and 4 bases at J; junction bases unmatched: 7.

The chain links TRBV28 to TRBJ1-5; 9 positions match TRBD1. The ends lost 6 bases at V and 6 bases at J; junction bases unmatched: 6. The CDR3 is 14 residues long. Germline V gene data show CDR1 as MDHEN and CDR2 as SYDVKM. The DNA of the CDR3 is TGTGCCAGCAGGAGACAGGGGGTAGGTCAGCCCCAGCATTTT. Translated: CASRRQGVGQPQHF.

This clone occurred once. This chain joins TRBV27 and TRBJ2-1; 13 bases align to TRBD2. Germline V CDR1 and CDR2: MNHEY, SMNVEV (reference sequence). The V gene end was trimmed by 8 bases and the J gene end by 7 bases; junction bases not matched to a gene: 5. CDR3 length equals 14 residues. DNA of the CDR3: TGTGCCAGCGGGACTAGCGGGATTGCGAATGAGCAGTTCTTC. Translated, it gives CASGTSGIANEQFF.